These T cell receptor beta chains were read from a single sample in a study of human T cells and chemical hapten exposure. Each CDR3 protein is one row after TCRdb ran MiXCR on the RACE reads. The profile shows some 49,000 distinct CDR3 sequences, 9.5% to 10% of them singletons. This material consisted of whole blood, taken in connection with sensitization to the hapten diphenylcyclopropenone (DPC). The receptors come from a woman aged 25 to 45 with alopecia areata. Some clones in this sample may be carry-over from other donors' samples. Each CDR3 is given with its conserved first and last residue. A D gene is named only where the DNA matches it firmly. Clone size is given for some rows only: seen once, a few or many times, or a class if the clone is expanded.

d_call clone_size j_call v_call cdr3_aa cdr3_nt
NA NA TRBJ2-3 TRBV7-6 CASSLATAVSTDTQYF TGTGCCAGCAGCTTAGCTACGGCGGTGAGCACAGATACGCAGTATTTT
TRBD1 NA TRBJ1-5 TRBV19 CASSTIGTGGARGNQPQHF TGTGCCAGTAGTACCATCGGGACAGGGGGCGCAAGGGGCAATCAGCCCCAGCATTTT
TRBD1 NA TRBJ2-6 TRBV7-3 CASSFTGTGGSGANVLTF TGTGCCAGCAGCTTTACGGGGACAGGGGGCTCTGGGGCCAACGTCCTGACTTTC
NA NA TRBJ1-1 TRBV4-2 CASSQESFSTTEAFF TGTGCCAGCAGCCAAGAGTCCTTCAGTACTACTGAAGCTTTCTTT
NA few TRBJ1-5 TRBV20-1 CSASVPGGRGSNQPQHF TGCAGTGCTAGCGTCCCTGGGGGCAGGGGAAGCAATCAGCCCCAGCATTTT
NA many TRBJ2-4 TRBV6-5 CASSPHGSDIQYF TGTGCCAGCAGTCCCCACGGCAGTGACATTCAGTACTTC
NA NA TRBJ2-5 TRBV29-1 CSVSPGSWTQYF TGCAGCGTCTCACCCGGTTCATGGACCCAGTACTTC
TRBD2 NA TRBJ2-3 TRBV6-4 CASSDSASGGDTQYF TGTGCCAGCAGTGACTCCGCTAGCGGGGGGGATACGCAGTATTTT
NA NA TRBJ2-1 TRBV21-1 CASSKGLGRGDEQFF TGTGCCAGCAGCAAAGGTCTAGGGCGTGGTGATGAGCAGTTCTTC
TRBD1 many TRBJ1-1 TRBV7-2 CASSRRTGGAWGTEAFF TGTGCCAGCAGCCGACGTACAGGGGGCGCTTGGGGCACTGAAGCTTTCTTT
NA NA TRBJ2-6 TRBV27 CASSFGGANVLTF TGTGCCAGCAGTTTCGGTGGGGCCAACGTCCTGACTTTC
NA many TRBJ2-3 TRBV3-1 CASSHSTGFTDTQYF TGTGCCAGCAGCCATTCGACTGGATTCACAGATACGCAGTATTTT
NA many TRBJ2-7 TRBV12-3/TRBV12-4 CASSLPTGGSYEQYF TGTGCCAGCAGTCTCCCGACAGGCGGCTCCTACGAGCAGTACTTC
TRBD2 few TRBJ2-3 TRBV7-2 CASSTAASGETDTQYF TGTGCCAGCAGCACAGCCGCTAGCGGGGAGACAGATACGCAGTATTTT
NA many TRBJ2-2 TRBV3-1 CASSLGNGGAGELFF TGTGCCAGCAGCCTGGGGAACGGAGGGGCCGGGGAGCTGTTTTTT
NA few TRBJ1-1 TRBV2 CASTGTWNTEAFF TGTGCCAGCACAGGGACCTGGAACACTGAAGCTTTCTTT
NA few TRBJ2-7 TRBV7-2 CASSLGQSIYEQYF TGTGCCAGCAGCTTAGGGCAGAGCATCTACGAGCAGTACTTC
TRBD1 few TRBJ2-7 TRBV9 CASSVSPGQVMSDEQYF TGTGCCAGCAGCGTGAGTCCGGGACAGGTAATGTCTGACGAGCAGTACTTC
NA many TRBJ1-2 TRBV11-2 CASSLAGFGYGYTF TGTGCCAGCAGCTTGGCAGGATTTGGCTATGGCTACACCTTC
TRBD1 NA TRBJ1-4 TRBV3-1 CASSRRQGNEKLFF TGTGCCAGCAGCCGTCGACAGGGTAATGAAAAACTGTTTTTT
NA NA TRBJ2-5 TRBV29-1 CSGLRDGNVQETQYF TGCAGCGGCCTCCGGGACGGTAACGTCCAAGAGACCCAGTACTTC
NA few TRBJ2-2 TRBV6-1 CASSVYPGELFF TGTGCCAGCAGTGTCTATCCCGGGGAGCTGTTTTTT
NA many TRBJ1-5 TRBV18 CASSGGDQPQHF TGTGCCAGCTCTGGAGGCGATCAGCCCCAGCATTTT
TRBD2 few TRBJ2-1 TRBV5-1 CASSFLGTSPLNEQFF TGCGCCAGCAGCTTCCTCGGGACTAGCCCTTTGAATGAGCAGTTCTTC
TRBD1 many TRBJ2-1 TRBV5-5 CASSLDRGPYNEQFF TGTGCCAGCAGCTTGGACAGGGGGCCCTACAATGAGCAGTTCTTC